These T cell receptor beta chains were read from a single sample in a study of blood T cell repertoires in COVID-19. Sequencing was performed with immunoSEQ multiplex PCR; in TCRdb, only in-frame clones are kept and a portion is missing. Altogether a few hundred thousand clones are present, 65% to 85% being singletons, with the ten largest covering roughly 3.1%. The sequenced sample consisted of PBMCs or T cells enriched from blood (not recorded which). These receptors all come from a man aged 45-60 years who had recovered from COVID-19. The CDR3 runs from the conserved cysteine through the conserved F or W. Fields, in order: CDR3 length, clone size, V gene, J gene, D gene, CDR3 protein, CDR3 DNA. The D gene is left open where the match is weak. A clone size is listed for some rows: how often the clone was seen (once, few, many), or a class if it is expanded.

cdr3_length: 15
clone_size: .
v_call: TRBV6-2/TRBV6-3
j_call: TRBJ1-2
d_call: .
cdr3_aa: CASSRRPGMNYGYTF
cdr3_nt: TGTGCCAGCAGTCGCCGACCAGGGATGAACTATGGCTACACCTTC

cdr3_length: 14
clone_size: .
v_call: TRBV6-5
j_call: TRBJ2-3
d_call: TRBD1
cdr3_aa: CASRGQGSKDTQYF
cdr3_nt: TGTGCCAGCAGGGGACAGGGGTCCAAAGATACGCAGTATTTT

cdr3_length: 15
clone_size: .
v_call: TRBV11-3
j_call: TRBJ1-2
d_call: TRBD1
cdr3_aa: CASSYGTGGYYGYTF
cdr3_nt: TGTGCCAGCAGCTACGGGACAGGGGGGTATTATGGCTACACCTTC

cdr3_length: 16
clone_size: .
v_call: TRBV18
j_call: TRBJ2-7
d_call: TRBD1
cdr3_aa: CASSPPGQGDANEQYF
cdr3_nt: TGTGCCAGCTCACCGCCGGGACAGGGTGATGCGAACGAGCAGTACTTC

cdr3_length: 15
clone_size: .
v_call: TRBV19
j_call: TRBJ2-1
d_call: .
cdr3_aa: CASSIKPPLSNEQFF
cdr3_nt: TGTGCCAGTAGTATAAAGCCCCCCCTATCCAATGAGCAGTTCTTC

cdr3_length: 15
clone_size: .
v_call: TRBV5-1
j_call: TRBJ1-1
d_call: .
cdr3_aa: CASTPHGQINTEAFF
cdr3_nt: TGCGCCAGCACCCCTCATGGACAGATAAACACTGAAGCTTTCTTT

cdr3_length: 13
clone_size: .
v_call: TRBV5-6
j_call: TRBJ2-7
d_call: .
cdr3_aa: CASSLRGAFVQYF
cdr3_nt: TGTGCCAGCAGCTTACGGGGGGCGTTCGTGCAGTACTTC

cdr3_length: 14
clone_size: .
v_call: TRBV6-5
j_call: TRBJ2-2
d_call: TRBD1
cdr3_aa: CASIRTGNTGELFF
cdr3_nt: TGTGCCAGCATCAGGACAGGGAACACCGGGGAGCTGTTTTTT

cdr3_length: 14
clone_size: .
v_call: TRBV19
j_call: TRBJ2-5
d_call: TRBD1
cdr3_aa: CASSHTGGLETQYF
cdr3_nt: TGTGCCAGTAGTCATACAGGGGGCCTTGAGACCCAGTACTTC

cdr3_length: 17
clone_size: .
v_call: TRBV11-2
j_call: TRBJ1-3
d_call: .
cdr3_aa: CASSRAVIQGSGNTIYF
cdr3_nt: TGTGCCAGCAGCCGTGCTGTAATACAGGGATCTGGAAACACCATATATTTT

cdr3_length: 14
clone_size: .
v_call: TRBV6-5
j_call: TRBJ2-7
d_call: .
cdr3_aa: CASSRRGETYEQYF
cdr3_nt: TGTGCCAGCAGCCGGCGGGGCGAGACCTACGAGCAGTACTTC

cdr3_length: 15
clone_size: .
v_call: TRBV9
j_call: TRBJ2-3
d_call: .
cdr3_aa: CASSVALSGTDTQYF
cdr3_nt: TGTGCCAGCAGCGTAGCTCTTTCGGGGACAGATACGCAGTATTTT

cdr3_length: 14
clone_size: .
v_call: TRBV11-1
j_call: TRBJ1-1
d_call: .
cdr3_aa: CASSSRGRNTEAFF
cdr3_nt: TGTGCCAGCAGCTCCAGGGGTCGGAACACTGAAGCTTTCTTT

cdr3_length: 13
clone_size: .
v_call: TRBV5-1
j_call: TRBJ1-1
d_call: .
cdr3_aa: CASSFEVYTEAFF
cdr3_nt: TGCGCCAGCAGCTTTGAGGTATACACTGAAGCTTTCTTT

cdr3_length: 14
clone_size: .
v_call: TRBV7-9
j_call: TRBJ2-7
d_call: .
cdr3_aa: CASSLGGPSYEQYF
cdr3_nt: TGTGCCAGCAGCTTAGGTGGCCCTTCCTACGAGCAGTACTTC

cdr3_length: 15
clone_size: .
v_call: TRBV3-1/TRBV3-2
j_call: TRBJ1-2
d_call: .
cdr3_aa: CASSQGRLGNYGYTF
cdr3_nt: TGTGCCAGCAGCCAAGGGAGACTAGGGAACTATGGCTACACCTTC

cdr3_length: 15
clone_size: .
v_call: TRBV18
j_call: TRBJ1-6
d_call: .
cdr3_aa: CASSPEDRLNSPLHF
cdr3_nt: TGTGCCAGCTCACCCGAGGACAGACTAAATTCACCCCTCCACTTT

cdr3_length: 15
clone_size: few
v_call: TRBV25-1
j_call: TRBJ2-7
d_call: .
cdr3_aa: CASSDELAPSYEQYF
cdr3_nt: TGTGCCAGCAGTGACGAACTAGCTCCCTCCTACGAGCAGTACTTC

cdr3_length: 15
clone_size: .
v_call: TRBV27
j_call: TRBJ2-3
d_call: TRBD2
cdr3_aa: CASAGEAGGVDTQYF
cdr3_nt: TGTGCCAGCGCTGGAGAAGCGGGAGGGGTAGATACGCAGTATTTT

cdr3_length: 13
clone_size: many
v_call: TRBV2
j_call: TRBJ2-1
d_call: .
cdr3_aa: CASTQGLGNEQFF
cdr3_nt: TGTGCCAGCACCCAGGGATTGGGCAATGAGCAGTTCTTC